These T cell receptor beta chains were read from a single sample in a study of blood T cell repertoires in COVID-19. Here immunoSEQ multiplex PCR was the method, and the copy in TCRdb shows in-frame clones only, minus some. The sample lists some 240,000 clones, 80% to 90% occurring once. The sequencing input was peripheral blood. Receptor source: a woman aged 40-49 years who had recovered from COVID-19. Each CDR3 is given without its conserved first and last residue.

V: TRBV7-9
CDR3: ASSLTGGAVYEQY

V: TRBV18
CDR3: ASSQGYEQY

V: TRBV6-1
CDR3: ATHTGSPGANVLT

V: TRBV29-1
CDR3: SVDRTGTGELF

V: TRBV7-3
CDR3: ASSASRDYEQY

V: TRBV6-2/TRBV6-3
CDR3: ASSYSVGPGQGYSPLH

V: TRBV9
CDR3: ASSSQFYTGELF

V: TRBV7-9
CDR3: ASSWDIYEQY

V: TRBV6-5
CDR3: ASSTQAFESPLH

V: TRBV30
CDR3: AGRTSGAPEQF

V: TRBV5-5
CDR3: ASSLLGVMDEQF

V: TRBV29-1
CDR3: SVAAGTGSPQPQH

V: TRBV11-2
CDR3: ASSLGQDGYT

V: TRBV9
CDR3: ASSAWGTMNTEAF

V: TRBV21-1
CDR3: ASSKWRATNEKLF

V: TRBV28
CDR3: ASSLPLASQETQY

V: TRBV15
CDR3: ATSRDSAGNTEAF

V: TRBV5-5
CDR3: ASSLSLGQFYEQY

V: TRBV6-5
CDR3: ASSRLAGGSEQF

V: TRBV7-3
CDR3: ASSLTRTGRGEQY

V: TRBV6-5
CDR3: ASSYHARAGANVLT

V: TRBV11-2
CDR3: ASSAIRGRHNEQF

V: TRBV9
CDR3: ASSVVNNPNYGYT

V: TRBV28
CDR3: ASGETGGEAF

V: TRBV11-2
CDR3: ASSLGGEETQY

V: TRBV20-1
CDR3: SARVIHEQF

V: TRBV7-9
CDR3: ASSRLAGPLQY

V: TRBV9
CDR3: ASSTTRQGTYGYT

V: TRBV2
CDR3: AARGDSGNTIY

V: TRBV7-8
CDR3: ASSRVTGAVDTGELF

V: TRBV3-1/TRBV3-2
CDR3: ASSLAVGQGPF

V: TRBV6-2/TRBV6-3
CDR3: ASSYGEEDSTDTQY

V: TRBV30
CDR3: AWRTQDAQY

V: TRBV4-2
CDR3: ASSQGFAGSGYT

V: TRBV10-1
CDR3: ASSESPSGGRDEQF

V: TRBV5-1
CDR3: ASSLEGQGLMDTQY

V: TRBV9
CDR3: ASSPRLAVYNEQF

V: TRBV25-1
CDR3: ASSEPQYNEQF

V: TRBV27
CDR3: ASSSPDVAGPHNEQF

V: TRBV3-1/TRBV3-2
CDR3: ASSSWTGGMETQY

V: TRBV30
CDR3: AWSVRGIRDRVTNTGELF

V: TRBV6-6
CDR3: ASSYSSLGLNYGYT

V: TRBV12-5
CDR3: ASGLTGAGANVLT

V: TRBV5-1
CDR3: ASSADSGIEAF

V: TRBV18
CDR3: ASSPPGDNEQF

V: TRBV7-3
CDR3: ASSPTGGSGEKLF

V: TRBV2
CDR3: ASRDSYRQPQH

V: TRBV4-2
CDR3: ASSQVGTQSSYEQY

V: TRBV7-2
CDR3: ASSFRRDTGELF

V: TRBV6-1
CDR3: ASSEGETATGNSPLH

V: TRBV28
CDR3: ASSLWSQGSEQY

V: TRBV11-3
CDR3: ASSPYRNTQY

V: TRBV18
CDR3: ASSPRQTNYGYT

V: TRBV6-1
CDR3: ASSEDGRGVEKLF

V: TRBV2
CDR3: ASRETGYQPQH